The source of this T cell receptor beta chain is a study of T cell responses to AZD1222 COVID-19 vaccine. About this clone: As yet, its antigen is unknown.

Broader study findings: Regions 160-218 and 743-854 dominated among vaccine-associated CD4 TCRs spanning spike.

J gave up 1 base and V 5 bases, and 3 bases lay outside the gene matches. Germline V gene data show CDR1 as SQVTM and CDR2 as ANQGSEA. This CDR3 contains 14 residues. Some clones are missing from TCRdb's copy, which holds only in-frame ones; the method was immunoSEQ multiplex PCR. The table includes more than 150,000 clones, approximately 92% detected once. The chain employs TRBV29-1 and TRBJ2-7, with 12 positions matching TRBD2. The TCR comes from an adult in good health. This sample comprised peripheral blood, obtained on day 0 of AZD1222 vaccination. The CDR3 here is CSVTTSGRSYEQYF. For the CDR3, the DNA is TGCAGCGTTACAACTAGCGGGAGGTCCTACGAGCAGTACTTC.